This T cell receptor (beta chain) is from a study of blood T cell repertoires in COVID-19. The overall study: COVID-19 samples collected from the United States, Italy and Spain covered acute and convalescent phases. T cells, B-cell-depleted T cells, or PBMCs supplied cDNA or gDNA.

Assay: immunoSEQ multiplex PCR; the TCRdb copy retains only in-frame clones and omits some. The sample records about 390,000 clones, around nine tenths being singletons. Participants came from roughly 24 US areas, aged roughly 18 to 89 years. CDR1 is KGHDR and CDR2 is SFDVKD in the germline V gene. V was clipped by 11 bases and J by 4 bases, with 17 bases between them. The length of the CDR3 is 14 residues. Material for sequencing was PBMCs or T cells enriched from blood (not recorded which). The receptor was isolated from a woman between 50 and 59 years old who had recovered from COVID-19. The chain joins TRBV24-1 to TRBJ2-1, with a tentative D call TRBD1 (6 bases). The CDR3 sequence: CAIEGDGDYNEQFF. CDR3 in DNA: TGTGCCATAGAGGGGGACGGAGATTACAATGAGCAGTTCTTC.